This T cell receptor beta chain was captured in a study of T cells in Graves' hyperthyroidism and ophthalmopathy. Study results and limitations: Patients with ophthalmopathy were separated from those with stable hyperthyroidism by a 13 V-J model. Most clonotypes expanded in thyroid above 0.001 were likewise present in blood.

The table lists this clonotype with many counts. Its antigen remains unknown. Ophthalmopathy patients had moderate-to-severe active disease, CAS ≥3, NOSPECS ≥4, and disease duration under 3 months. The diagnoses drew upon clinical symptoms, serum thyroxine and TRAb, thyroid ultrasound and orbital computed tomography. Amplification yielded TCR beta CDR3 regions, with RNA transcripts as the source. The primer set for the first-round RT-PCR of the TCR CDR3 was HTBI. TCRdb re-called the multiplex PCR reads with MiXCR, one entry per CDR3 protein. The sample consists of around 500,000 distinct CDR3 sequences, under 25% of them appearing once. Trimming shortened V by 5 bases and J by 11 bases, and 12 bases separated the two germline ends. The CDR3 extends over 11 amino acids.

The chain is built from TRBV12-3 or TRBV12-4 and TRBJ1-1, with D unclear. The sample was blood. The source of this sequence is a woman in her seventies with Graves' ophthalmopathy. CDR3 amino acids: CASSPVTRAFF. The CDR3 DNA follows: TGTGCCAGCAGTCCCGTTACGAGGGCTTTCTTT.